The entry below gives a single T cell receptor beta chain sequence along with its context. What it binds is not known. Terminally differentiated effector memory CD45RA+ cells were left out of the naive CD8 fraction, which was CD45RO-negative and positively selected for CCR7. All the donors were Caucasian adults who lived in Nashville, Tennessee. This entry is derived from a study of shared clonotypes between healthy human individuals. Overall study findings and caveats: Sharing across a handful of donors was seen in roughly 5% of naive CD4 clonotypes. When compared with the clonotypes that were shared by all four sorted-subset donors, the non-shared clonotypes turned out to have lower generation probabilities.

Germline lookup yields CDR1 SGHDT and CDR2 YYEEEE. This CDR3 region has 14 residues. V was trimmed by 1 base and J by 5 bases, leaving 10 bases between them. The data were produced by immunoSEQ multiplex PCR, yet TCRdb's version contains in-frame clones alone and is incomplete. The sample lists millions of clones, approximately 95% occurring once. This chain connects TRBV5-6 to TRBJ1-5; TRBD1 might be the D (6 bases). This receptor was taken from a man between 18 and 29 years old in good health. Material for sequencing was naive CD8+ T cells sorted from blood. The CDR3 sequence: CASSLWGGHQPQHF. CDR3 in DNA: TGTGCCAGCAGCTTGTGGGGGGGCCATCAGCCCCAGCATTTT.